These T cell receptor beta chains were read from a single sample in a study of CD8+ T cells in alopecia areata. Profiled with immunoSEQ multiplex PCR; TCRdb holds only in-frame clones, not every one. In the table there are approximately 140,000 clones, 40% to 50% of which are singletons. Specimen: CD4+ T cells sorted from blood. These receptors were obtained from a human donor with alopecia areata. CDR3s include the opening cysteine and the closing phenylalanine or tryptophan. Fields, in order: D gene, J gene, clone size, V gene, CDR3 DNA, CDR3 protein. A D gene is named only where the DNA matches it firmly. Not every row has a clone size; where given, it reads once, few, many or a size class.

>-|TRBJ1-2|-|TRBV5-1
TGCGCCAGCAGCTTGGGGAGGGATGGCTACACCTTC
CASSLGRDGYTF
>-|TRBJ1-1|-|TRBV29-1
TGCAGCGTTGAAGGACGGCAAAACACTGAAGCTTTCTTT
CSVEGRQNTEAFF
>-|TRBJ2-7|-|TRBV7-2
TGTGCCAGCAGCTTAGCGCAAAGGAGCTCCTACGAGCAGTACTTC
CASSLAQRSSYEQYF
>-|TRBJ2-1|few|TRBV9
TGTGCCAGCAGCGTAGCTTCAGGGACGATGGGGCAGTTCTTC
CASSVASGTMGQFF
>TRBD1|TRBJ2-7|few|TRBV6-5
TGTGCCAGCAGTCAGACAGGGACCCGCGAGCAGTACTTC
CASSQTGTREQYF
>-|TRBJ2-7|-|TRBV4-1
TGCGCCAGCAGCCAAGAACCCTTAGGGGTTAACGAGCAGTACTTC
CASSQEPLGVNEQYF
>-|TRBJ1-5|-|TRBV7-2
TGTGCCAGCAGCTTTTATAGCAATCAGCCCCAGCATTTT
CASSFYSNQPQHF
>-|TRBJ2-1|few|TRBV7-9
TGTGCCAGCAGCTTACGGGACACTGCCAATGAGCAGTTCTTC
CASSLRDTANEQFF
>TRBD2|TRBJ2-1|-|TRBV29-1
TGCAGCTCCCGACTGGACGCGGGAGCCCACAATGAGCAGTTCTTC
CSSRLDAGAHNEQFF
>-|TRBJ2-7|-|TRBV20-1
TGCAGTGCAGCGGACAGACATAATAGGTACTTC
CSAADRHNRYF
>-|TRBJ2-6|few|TRBV10-3
TGTGCCATCAGTGAGGGCGACGTCCTGACTTTC
CAISEGDVLTF
>-|TRBJ2-5|-|TRBV28
TGTGCCAGCAGTAGCCAGGGGGGCCAAGGAGAGACCCAGTACTTC
CASSSQGGQGETQYF
>-|TRBJ1-1|once|TRBV6-5
TGTGCCAGCAAAAGACAAACTGAAGCTTTCTTT
CASKRQTEAFF
>-|TRBJ2-4|few|TRBV29-1
TGCAGCGTTGACGAAGGGGGAAGAGGGAGCATTCAGTACTTC
CSVDEGGRGSIQYF
>-|TRBJ2-1|few|TRBV28
TGTGCCAGCCATCGGGGGTCGGGAGTACAGTTCTTC
CASHRGSGVQFF
>-|TRBJ2-5|few|TRBV11-2
TGTGCCAGCAGCTTAGACCAAGAGACCCAGTACTTC
CASSLDQETQYF
>TRBD2|TRBJ2-7|-|TRBV28
TGTGCCAGCAGTCTGGTAACTAGCGGGTCCTACGAGCAGTACTTC
CASSLVTSGSYEQYF
>TRBD1|TRBJ2-5|-|TRBV4-2
TGTGCCAGCAGCCCCGGGACAGACGGGGCAGAGACCCAGTACTTC
CASSPGTDGAETQYF
>-|TRBJ2-3|-|TRBV30
TGTGCCTCTTTAGCGGATACGCAGTATTTT
CASLADTQYF
>-|TRBJ1-1|once|TRBV29-1
TGCAGCGCGACTTCCGTAGGGACTGAAGCTTTCTTT
CSATSVGTEAFF
>-|TRBJ2-1|few|TRBV28
TGTGCCACCCTTGGACCCTTCTACAATGAGCAGTTCTTC
CATLGPFYNEQFF
>-|TRBJ2-3|few|TRBV29-1
TGCAGCGTTGAGGGGCGGCTCTCCACAGATACGCAGTATTTT
CSVEGRLSTDTQYF
>-|TRBJ1-5|-|TRBV27
TGTGCCAGCAGTGAATACAGGGGCAATCAGCCCCAGCATTTT
CASSEYRGNQPQHF
>TRBD1|TRBJ2-1|-|TRBV30
TGTGCCTGGAGTCCCAGGACAGGGCGGGCCGATGAGCAGTTCTTC
CAWSPRTGRADEQFF
>-|TRBJ2-2|-|TRBV5-1
TGCGCCAGCAGCCTGACAGCCTTGAACACCGGGGAGCTGTTTTTT
CASSLTALNTGELFF
>-|TRBJ2-5|-|TRBV15
TGTGCCACCAGCAGAGTCCAAGAGACCCAGTACTTC
CATSRVQETQYF
>TRBD1|TRBJ1-4|-|TRBV28
TGTGCCAGCAAGAACAGGGGGTCGGTTGAAAAACTGTTTTTT
CASKNRGSVEKLFF
>-|TRBJ2-7|-|TRBV4-2
TGTGCCAGCAGCCAAGAACCTCGCAGCTACGAGCAGTACTTC
CASSQEPRSYEQYF
>-|TRBJ2-7|-|TRBV28
TGTGCCAGCAGCCCACCGGGACCAGGGCTCGAGCAGTACTTC
CASSPPGPGLEQYF
>TRBD1|TRBJ2-7|-|TRBV28
TGTGCCAGCAGAACAAGACAGGGGCGCTACGAGCAGTACTTC
CASRTRQGRYEQYF
>TRBD2|TRBJ2-7|-|TRBV7-9
TGTGCCAGCAGCTTAGCCCTAGCGGGAGGCGAGCAGTACTTC
CASSLALAGGEQYF
>TRBD2|TRBJ2-7|-|TRBV28
TGTGCCAGCAGTTTAGCGGGGGACGAGCAGTACTTC
CASSLAGDEQYF
>TRBD1|TRBJ2-7|many|TRBV18
TGTGCCAGCTCATCCGGGACAGCCTCCTACGAGCAGTACTTC
CASSSGTASYEQYF
>TRBD2|TRBJ2-1|-|TRBV18
TGTGCCAGCTCACCACCCCAGCGGGAGTACGTTGAGCAGTTCTTC
CASSPPQREYVEQFF
>TRBD2|TRBJ2-3|few|TRBV5-5
TGTGCCACCCTACCTACGAGCGGGGGCCCCCACACAGATACGCAGTATTTT
CATLPTSGGPHTDTQYF
>TRBD2|TRBJ2-5|-|TRBV19
TGTGCCAGTAATCCTAGCGGGGCACCCGCAAGGGAGACCCAGTACTTC
CASNPSGAPARETQYF
>TRBD2|TRBJ2-5|-|TRBV5-6
TGTGCCAGCAGGGTCGGGACTAGCGGGAGGTACGAGACCCAGTACTTC
CASRVGTSGRYETQYF
>TRBD1|TRBJ2-4|-|TRBV7-9
TGTGCCAGCAGCCTGGGACAGGAGAAGATTCAGTACTTC
CASSLGQEKIQYF
>-|TRBJ2-3|few|TRBV30
TGTGCCTGGAGTGTACGGTTGCCAGATACGCAGTATTTT
CAWSVRLPDTQYF
>-|TRBJ2-7|-|TRBV29-1
TGCAGCGTTGAGTTGGGGGGAGGCGAGCAGTACTTC
CSVELGGGEQYF
>-|TRBJ2-1|-|TRBV5-1
TGCGCCAGCAGCTTGGGGCTTGTCAATGAGCAGTTCTTC
CASSLGLVNEQFF
>-|TRBJ2-4|many|TRBV19
TGTGCCAGTAGGATCTCAGGAGACATTCAGTACTTC
CASRISGDIQYF
>-|TRBJ2-1|-|TRBV7-8
TGTGCCAGCAGCTTATTGTCCCCCCAGGTCAATGAGCAGTTCTTC
CASSLLSPQVNEQFF
>-|TRBJ2-3|-|TRBV2
TGTGCCAGCAGTCCGAACCCCGGGACATCTCACCCAATCACAGATACGCAGTATTTT
CASSPNPGTSHPITDTQYF
>TRBD1|TRBJ2-4|few|TRBV30
TGTGCCTGGAGTACCGGACAGGGGACGTTTGACATTCAGTACTTC
CAWSTGQGTFDIQYF
>-|TRBJ2-1|-|TRBV11-2
TGTGCCAGCAGTACAAGTCCTGGTAGGTCGGGCAATGAGCAGTTCTTC
CASSTSPGRSGNEQFF
>-|TRBJ1-1|once|TRBV29-1
TGCAGCGTTAAGGTTTCGGCCCGTCTGACTGAAGCTTTCTTT
CSVKVSARLTEAFF
>TRBD1|TRBJ1-5|-|TRBV28
TGTGCCAGCAGCAGGACAGGGGGCGATCAGCCCCAGCATTTT
CASSRTGGDQPQHF
>TRBD2|TRBJ2-7|-|TRBV30
TGTGCCTGGGACCTACTAGCGGGAGGAAACGAGCAGTACTTC
CAWDLLAGGNEQYF
>-|TRBJ2-7|-|TRBV10-1
TGCGCCAGCAGTGTACTAGAATCCGCCGAGCAGTACTTC
CASSVLESAEQYF
>-|TRBJ2-5|few|TRBV2
TGTGCCAGTCGGGGAGTTGAGACCCAGTACTTC
CASRGVETQYF
>TRBD1|TRBJ2-2|-|TRBV23-1
TGCGCCAGCGCCAACAGGGGGCGGGAGTGTCCCGGGGAGCTGTTTTTT
CASANRGRECPGELFF
>TRBD2|TRBJ2-7|-|TRBV29-1
TGCAGCGCCATAGTGGGACTAGCAGTATACGAGCAGTACTTC
CSAIVGLAVYEQYF
>-|TRBJ2-4|few|TRBV9
TGTGCCAGCAGCGTAGACAGTACAGGCGGGATTCAGTACTTC
CASSVDSTGGIQYF
>-|TRBJ2-3|-|TRBV2
TGTGCCAGCAGTGACTCTACAACCACAGATACGCAGTATTTT
CASSDSTTTDTQYF
>-|TRBJ1-4|-|TRBV29-1
TGCAGCGTAGCGGTGGCAGGGAGTGGAAATGAAAAACTGTTTTTT
CSVAVAGSGNEKLFF
>TRBD1|TRBJ2-5|-|TRBV18
TGTGCCAGCTCACTGCGGACAGGGGGCATAGAGACCCAGTACTTC
CASSLRTGGIETQYF
>TRBD1|TRBJ1-2|few|TRBV29-1
TGCAGCGAGGGGACAGTCTATGGCTACACCTTC
CSEGTVYGYTF
>-|TRBJ1-3|-|TRBV9
TGTGCCAGCAGCCCAGTGGTCGGGGGAAACACCATATATTTT
CASSPVVGGNTIYF